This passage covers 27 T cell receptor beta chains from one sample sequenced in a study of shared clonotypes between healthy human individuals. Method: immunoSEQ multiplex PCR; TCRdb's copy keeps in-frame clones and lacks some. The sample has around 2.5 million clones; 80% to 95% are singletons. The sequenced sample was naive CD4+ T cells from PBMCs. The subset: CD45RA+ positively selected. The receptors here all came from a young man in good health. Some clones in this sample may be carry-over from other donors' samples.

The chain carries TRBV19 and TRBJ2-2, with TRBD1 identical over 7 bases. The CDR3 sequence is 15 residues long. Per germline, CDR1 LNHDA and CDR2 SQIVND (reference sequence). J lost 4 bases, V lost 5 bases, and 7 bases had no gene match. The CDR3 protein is CASSDRAWGTGELFF. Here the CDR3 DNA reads TGTGCCAGTAGTGACAGGGCTTGGGGCACCGGGGAGCTGTTTTTT.

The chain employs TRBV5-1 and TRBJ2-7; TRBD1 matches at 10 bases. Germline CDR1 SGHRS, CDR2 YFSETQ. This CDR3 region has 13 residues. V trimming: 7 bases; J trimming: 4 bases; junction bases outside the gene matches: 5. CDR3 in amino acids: CASARDRGYEQYF. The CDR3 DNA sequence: TGCGCCAGCGCCCGGGACAGGGGATACGAGCAGTACTTC.

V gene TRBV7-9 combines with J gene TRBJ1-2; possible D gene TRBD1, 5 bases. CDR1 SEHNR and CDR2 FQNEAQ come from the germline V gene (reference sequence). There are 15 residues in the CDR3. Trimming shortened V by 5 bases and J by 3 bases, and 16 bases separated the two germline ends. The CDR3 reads CASSLTLGGYYGYTF. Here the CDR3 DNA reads TGTGCCAGCAGCCTTACGTTGGGGGGGTACTATGGCTACACCTTC.

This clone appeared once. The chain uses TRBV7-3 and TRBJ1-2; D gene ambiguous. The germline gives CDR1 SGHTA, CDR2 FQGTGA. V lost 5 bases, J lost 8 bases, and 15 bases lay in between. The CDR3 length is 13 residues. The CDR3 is CASSQIGEGGYTF. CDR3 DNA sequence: TGTGCCAGCAGCCAGATCGGGGAGGGCGGCTACACCTTC.

CDR3 DNA: TGTGCCAGCAGCCTACGCGGACTGGGGTACAATGAGCAGTTCTTC. Translated: CASSLRGLGYNEQFF. The chain couples TRBV27 to TRBJ2-1, with D possibly matching TRBD2 (5 bases). CDR3 size: 15 residues. Trimming pared 6 bases from V and 4 bases from J, leaving 16 bases between. Germline loops: CDR1 MNHEY, CDR2 SMNVEV (reference sequence).

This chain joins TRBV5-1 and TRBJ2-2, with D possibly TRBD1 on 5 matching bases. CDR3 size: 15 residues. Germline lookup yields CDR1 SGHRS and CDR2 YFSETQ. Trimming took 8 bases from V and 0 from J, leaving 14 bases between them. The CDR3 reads CASRKQDPNTGELFF. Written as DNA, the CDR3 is TGCGCCAGTCGCAAACAGGACCCGAACACCGGGGAGCTGTTTTTT.

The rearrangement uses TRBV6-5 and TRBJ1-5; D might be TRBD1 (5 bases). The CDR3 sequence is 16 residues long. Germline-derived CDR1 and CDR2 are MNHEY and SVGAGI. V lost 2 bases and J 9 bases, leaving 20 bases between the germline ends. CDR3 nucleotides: TGTGCCAGCAGTTACAGCTCCTCCCCAGGGATTTTGCCCCAGCATTTT. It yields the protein CASSYSSSPGILPQHF.

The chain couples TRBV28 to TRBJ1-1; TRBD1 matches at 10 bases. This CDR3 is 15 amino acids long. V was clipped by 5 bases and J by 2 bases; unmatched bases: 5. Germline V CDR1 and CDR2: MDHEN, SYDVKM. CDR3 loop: CASSIWTGGNTEAFF. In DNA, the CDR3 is TGTGCCAGCAGTATCTGGACAGGGGGAAACACTGAAGCTTTCTTT.

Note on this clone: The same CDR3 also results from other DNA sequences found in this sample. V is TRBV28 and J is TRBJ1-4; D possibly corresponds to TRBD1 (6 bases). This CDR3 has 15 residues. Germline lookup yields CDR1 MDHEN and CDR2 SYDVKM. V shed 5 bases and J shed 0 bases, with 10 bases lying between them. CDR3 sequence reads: CASSPTGATNEKLFF. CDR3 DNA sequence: TGTGCCAGCAGTCCGACAGGAGCAACTAATGAAAAACTGTTTTTT.

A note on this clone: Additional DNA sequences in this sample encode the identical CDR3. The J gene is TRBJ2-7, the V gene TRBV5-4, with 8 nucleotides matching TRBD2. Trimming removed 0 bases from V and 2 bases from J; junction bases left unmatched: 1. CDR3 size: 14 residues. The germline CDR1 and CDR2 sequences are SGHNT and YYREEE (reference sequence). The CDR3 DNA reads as TGTGCCAGCAGCTTGGTCGGGGGGGCCTACGAGCAGTACTTC. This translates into CASSLVGGAYEQYF.

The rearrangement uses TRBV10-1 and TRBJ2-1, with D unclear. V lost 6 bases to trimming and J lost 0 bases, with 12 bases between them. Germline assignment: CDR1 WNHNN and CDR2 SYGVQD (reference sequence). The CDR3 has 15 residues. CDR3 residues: CASSTDPSSYNEQFF. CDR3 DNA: TGCGCCAGCAGCACCGATCCGAGCTCCTACAATGAGCAGTTCTTC.

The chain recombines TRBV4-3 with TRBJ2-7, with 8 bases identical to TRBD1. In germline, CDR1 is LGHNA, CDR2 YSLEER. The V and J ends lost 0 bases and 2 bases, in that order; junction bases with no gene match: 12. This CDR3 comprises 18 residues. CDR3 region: CASSQEIGRGQGTYEQYF. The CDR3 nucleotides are TGCGCCAGCAGCCAAGAGATAGGTCGAGGACAGGGAACCTACGAGCAGTACTTC.

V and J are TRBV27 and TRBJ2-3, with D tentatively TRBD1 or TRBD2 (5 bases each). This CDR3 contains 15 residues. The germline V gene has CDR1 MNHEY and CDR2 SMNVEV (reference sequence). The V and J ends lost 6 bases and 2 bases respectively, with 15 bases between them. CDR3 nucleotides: TGTGCCAGCAGGAGGGACCAAATTATCACAGATACGCAGTATTTT. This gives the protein CASRRDQIITDTQYF.

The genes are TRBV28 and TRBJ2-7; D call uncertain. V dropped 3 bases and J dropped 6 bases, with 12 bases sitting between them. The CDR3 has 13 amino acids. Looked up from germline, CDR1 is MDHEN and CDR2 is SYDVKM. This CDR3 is CASSFIGFCEQYF. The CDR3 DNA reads TGTGCCAGCAGTTTTATAGGGTTCTGCGAGCAGTACTTC.

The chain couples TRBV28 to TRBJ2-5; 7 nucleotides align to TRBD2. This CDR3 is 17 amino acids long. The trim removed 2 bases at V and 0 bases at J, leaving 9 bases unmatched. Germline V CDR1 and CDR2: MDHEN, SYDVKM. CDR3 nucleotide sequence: TGTGCCAGCAGTTTAGGGAGGGGCAGGATGGACCAAGAGACCCAGTACTTC. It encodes CASSLGRGRMDQETQYF. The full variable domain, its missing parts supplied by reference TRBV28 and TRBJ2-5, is DVKVTQSSRYLVKRTGEKVFLECVQDMDHENMFWYRQDPGLGLRLIYFSYDVKMKEKGDIPEGYSVSREKKERFSLILESASTNQTSMYLCASSLGRGRMDQETQYFGPGTRLLVL.

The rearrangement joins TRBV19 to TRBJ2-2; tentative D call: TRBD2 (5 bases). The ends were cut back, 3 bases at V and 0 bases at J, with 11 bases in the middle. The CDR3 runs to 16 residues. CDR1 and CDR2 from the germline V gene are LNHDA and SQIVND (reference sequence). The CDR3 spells CASSIVGGSNTGELFF. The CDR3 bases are TGTGCCAGTAGTATTGTTGGCGGGTCGAACACCGGGGAGCTGTTTTTT.

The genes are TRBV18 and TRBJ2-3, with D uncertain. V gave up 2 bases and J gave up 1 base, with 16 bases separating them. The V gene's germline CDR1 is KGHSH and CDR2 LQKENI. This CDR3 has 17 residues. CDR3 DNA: TGTGCCAGCTCACCATCAATCCCGGAGACGCGCACAGATACGCAGTATTTT. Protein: CASSPSIPETRTDTQYF.

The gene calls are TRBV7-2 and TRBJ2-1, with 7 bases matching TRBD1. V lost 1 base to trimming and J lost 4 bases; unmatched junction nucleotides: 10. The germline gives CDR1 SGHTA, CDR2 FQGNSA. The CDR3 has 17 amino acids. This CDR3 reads CASSLGHRGWGYNEQFF. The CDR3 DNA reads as TGTGCCAGCAGCTTAGGTCACAGGGGATGGGGTTACAATGAGCAGTTCTTC.

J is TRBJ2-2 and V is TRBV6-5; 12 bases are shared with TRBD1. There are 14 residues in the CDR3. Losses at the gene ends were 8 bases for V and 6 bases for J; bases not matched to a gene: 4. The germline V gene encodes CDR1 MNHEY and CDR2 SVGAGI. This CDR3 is CASWGDRGPGELFF. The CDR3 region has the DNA TGTGCCAGCTGGGGGGACAGGGGGCCCGGGGAGCTGTTTTTT.

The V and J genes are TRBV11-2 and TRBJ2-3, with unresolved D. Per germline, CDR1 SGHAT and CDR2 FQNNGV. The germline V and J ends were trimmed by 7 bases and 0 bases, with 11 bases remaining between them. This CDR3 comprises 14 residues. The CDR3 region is CASTGPISTDTQYF. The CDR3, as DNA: TGTGCCAGCACCGGACCCATAAGCACAGATACGCAGTATTTT. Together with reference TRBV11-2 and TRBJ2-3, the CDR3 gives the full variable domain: EAGVAQSPRYKIIEKRQSVAFWCNPISGHATLYWYQQILGQGPKLLIQFQNNGVVDDSQLPKDRFSAERLKGVDSTLKIQPAKLEDSAVYLCASTGPISTDTQYFGPGTRLTVL.

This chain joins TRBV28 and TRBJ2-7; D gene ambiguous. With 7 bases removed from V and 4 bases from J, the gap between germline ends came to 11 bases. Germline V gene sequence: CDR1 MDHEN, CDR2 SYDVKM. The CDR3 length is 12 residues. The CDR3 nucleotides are TGTGCCAGCAAGGGCGAGATGTACGAGCAGTACTTC. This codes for CASKGEMYEQYF.

In DNA, the CDR3 is TGTGCCAGCAGCCCAAGGCGGGTCTACGGTTGGGAGACCCAGTACTTC. This codes for CASSPRRVYGWETQYF. The chain recombines TRBV4-2 with TRBJ2-5, with D tentatively TRBD2 (5 bases). V lost 4 bases and J lost 5, with 20 bases in between. CDR1 is LGHNA, CDR2 YNFKEQ, per germline. CDR3 size: 16 residues.

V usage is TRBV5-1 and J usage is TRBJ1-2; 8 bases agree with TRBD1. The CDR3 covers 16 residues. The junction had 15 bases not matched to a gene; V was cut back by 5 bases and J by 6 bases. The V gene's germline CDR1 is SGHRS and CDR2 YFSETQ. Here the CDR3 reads CASRQDRVWEGDGYTF. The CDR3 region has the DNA TGCGCCAGCAGACAGGACAGGGTATGGGAAGGGGATGGCTACACCTTC.

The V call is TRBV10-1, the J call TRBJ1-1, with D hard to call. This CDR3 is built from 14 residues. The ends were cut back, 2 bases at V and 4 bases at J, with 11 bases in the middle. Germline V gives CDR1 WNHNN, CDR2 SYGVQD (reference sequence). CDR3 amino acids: CASSEIVGCTEAFF. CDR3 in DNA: TGCGCCAGCAGTGAGATAGTAGGGTGCACTGAAGCTTTCTTT.

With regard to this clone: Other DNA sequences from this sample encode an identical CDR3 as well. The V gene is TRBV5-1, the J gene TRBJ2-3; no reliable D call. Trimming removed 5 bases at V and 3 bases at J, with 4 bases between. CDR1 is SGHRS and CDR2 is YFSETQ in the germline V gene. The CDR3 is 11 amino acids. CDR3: CASRRTDTQYF. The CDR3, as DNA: TGCGCCAGCAGACGAACAGATACGCAGTATTTT.

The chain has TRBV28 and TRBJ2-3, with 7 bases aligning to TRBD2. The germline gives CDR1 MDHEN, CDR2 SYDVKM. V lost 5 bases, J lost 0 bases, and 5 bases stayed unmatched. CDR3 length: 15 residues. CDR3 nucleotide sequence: TGTGCCAGCAGTGGGAGGGCCCCTAGCACAGATACGCAGTATTTT. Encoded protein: CASSGRAPSTDTQYF.

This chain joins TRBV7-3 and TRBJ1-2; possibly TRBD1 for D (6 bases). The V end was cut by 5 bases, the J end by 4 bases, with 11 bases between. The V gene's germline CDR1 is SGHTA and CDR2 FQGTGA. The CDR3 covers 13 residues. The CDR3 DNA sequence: TGTGCCAGCAGCCTACAGGGCACCTATGGCTACACCTTC. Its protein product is CASSLQGTYGYTF.